A single sample is the source of the 3 T cell receptor beta chains below, sequenced in a study of shared clonotypes between healthy human individuals. Method: immunoSEQ multiplex PCR; TCRdb's copy keeps in-frame clones and lacks some. The sample has more than 400,000 clones; 70% to 80% are singletons. The source material was PBMCs. The receptors originated from a woman in her forties in good health. Some clones in this sample may be carry-over from other donors' samples.

The chain employs TRBV5-1 and TRBJ2-5; tentative D call: TRBD1 (5 bases). Germline assignment: CDR1 SGHRS and CDR2 YFSETQ. V dropped 2 bases and J dropped 7 bases, with 15 bases sitting between them. This CDR3 has 14 amino acids. CDR3 region: CASSFEQAHATQYF. For the CDR3, the DNA is TGCGCCAGCAGCTTTGAACAGGCTCACGCGACCCAGTACTTC. Looking up the rest from reference TRBV5-1 and TRBJ2-5 gives the full variable domain: KAGVTQTPRYLIKTRGQQVTLSCSPISGHRSVSWYQQTPGQGLQFLFEYFSETQRNKGNFPGRFSGRQFSNSRSEMNVSTLELGDSALYLCASSFEQAHATQYFGPGTRLLVL.

This chain uses TRBV5-5 with TRBJ1-4; TRBD1 is a possible D gene (6 bases). V was cut by 0 bases and J by 11 bases, with 20 bases left in between. Germline-derived CDR1 and CDR2 are SGHKS and YYEKEE (reference sequence). The CDR3 contains 16 residues. The CDR3 protein is CASSLVLQGVTDKLFF. For the CDR3, the DNA is TGTGCCAGCAGCTTGGTTTTACAGGGAGTCACCGACAAACTGTTTTTT.

This sequence joins TRBV11-2 and TRBJ2-1, with unresolved D. Trimming took 2 bases from V and 8 from J, leaving 13 bases between them. This CDR3 is built from 14 residues. Germline V CDR1 and CDR2: SGHAT, FQNNGV. The chain's CDR3 is CASSLIGQFHEQFF. In DNA form, the CDR3 reads TGTGCCAGCAGCTTAATAGGTCAGTTCCATGAGCAGTTCTTC.